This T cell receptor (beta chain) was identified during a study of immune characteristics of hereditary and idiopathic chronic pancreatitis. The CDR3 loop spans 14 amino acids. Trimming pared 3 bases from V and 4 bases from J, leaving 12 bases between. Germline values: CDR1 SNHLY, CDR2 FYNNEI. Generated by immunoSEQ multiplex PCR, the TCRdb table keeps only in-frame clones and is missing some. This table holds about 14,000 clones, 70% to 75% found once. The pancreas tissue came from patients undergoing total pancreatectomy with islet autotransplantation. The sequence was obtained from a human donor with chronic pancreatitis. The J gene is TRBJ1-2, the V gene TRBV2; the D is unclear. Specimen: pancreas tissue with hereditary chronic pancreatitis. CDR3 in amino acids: CASSDNGDPYGYTF. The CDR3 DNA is TGTGCCAGCAGTGATAATGGAGACCCCTATGGCTACACCTTC. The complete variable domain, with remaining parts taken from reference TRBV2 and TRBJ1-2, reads EPEVTQTPSHQVTQMGQEVILRCVPISNHLYFYWYRQILGQKVEFLVSFYNNEISEKSEIFDDQFSVERPDGSNFTLKIRSTKLEDSAMYFCASSDNGDPYGYTFGSGTRLTVV.